The 17 T cell receptor beta chains listed next were all sequenced from one sample in a study of cytomegalovirus exposure and HLA in healthy donors. PCR amplification relied on 60 Vbeta primers (plus 13 Jbeta primers). The data were produced by immunoSEQ multiplex PCR, yet TCRdb's version contains in-frame clones alone and is incomplete. The listing records 150,000 or so clones. The specimen sequenced was PBMCs. These receptors all come from a woman between 50 and 59 years old in good health and CMV-seronegative.

The chain joins TRBV28 to TRBJ2-1; the match to TRBD2 covers 12 bases. Germline V gene data show CDR1 as MDHEN and CDR2 as SYDVKM. There are 15 residues in the CDR3. After removal of 5 bases from V and 9 bases from J, the junction contained 8 bases not matched to a gene. CDR3 bases: TGTGCCAGCAGTATCCTAGCGGGAGGGAGAGGTGAGCAGTTCTTC. Translating gives CASSILAGGRGEQFF.

This chain links TRBV30 with TRBJ2-7, with a tentative D call TRBD1 (6 bases). This CDR3 comprises 11 residues. CDR1 is GTSNPN and CDR2 is SVGIG in the germline V gene (reference sequence). In DNA form, the CDR3 reads TGTGCTACTGGAAGGGGGTTCGAGCAGTACTTC. This encodes CATGRGFEQYF.

This rearrangement joins TRBV13 to TRBJ2-1; a weak D match, TRBD2 (5 bases). From germline, CDR1 is PRHDT and CDR2 FYEKMQ (reference sequence). The V end lost 5 bases, the J end lost 4 bases, and 9 bases lay between the germline ends. This CDR3 region has 13 residues. CDR3 in DNA: TGTGCCAGCAGCCCCGAGCGGTACAATGAGCAGTTCTTC. This translates into CASSPERYNEQFF.

The chain has TRBV9 and TRBJ1-1, with D maybe TRBD1 (6 bases). The germline CDR1 and CDR2 sequences are SGDLS and YYNGEE. V was pared by 4 bases and J by 4 bases, with 11 bases between. The CDR3 sequence is 13 residues long. CDR3 amino acids: CASSPQGGTEAFF. The CDR3 DNA reads TGTGCCAGCAGCCCACAGGGTGGCACTGAAGCTTTCTTT. Combining the CDR3 with reference TRBV9 and TRBJ1-1 gives the whole variable domain DSGVTQTPKHLITATGQRVTLRCSPRSGDLSVYWYQQSLDQGLQFLIQYYNGEERAKGNILERFSAQQFPDLHSELNLSSLELGDSALYFCASSPQGGTEAFFGQGTRLTVV.

This chain links TRBV2 with TRBJ2-7; 9 bases match TRBD1. The V and J ends lost 5 bases and 2 bases, in that order; junction bases with no gene match: 4. Germline-derived CDR1 and CDR2 are SNHLY and FYNNEI. The CDR3 extends over 14 amino acids. CDR3 in DNA: TGTGCCAGCAGTACTACAGGGGGCCCCTACGAGCAGTACTTC. As protein: CASSTTGGPYEQYF.

The chain joins TRBV7-9 to TRBJ1-5, with D hard to call. The CDR3 is made up of 15 amino acids. The V end was cut by 5 bases, the J end by 7 bases, with 18 bases between. CDR1 SEHNR and CDR2 FQNEAQ come from the germline V gene (reference sequence). The CDR3 DNA reads TGTGCCAGCAGCCTCGGCAGGATGGGAGAACAGCCCCAGCATTTT. Its translation is CASSLGRMGEQPQHF.

The chain recombines TRBV5-4 with TRBJ1-4, with no clear D. CDR3 size: 12 residues. The ends were cut back, 1 base at V and 8 bases at J, with 6 bases in the middle. Germline CDR1 is SGHNT and CDR2 is YYREEE (reference sequence). CDR3 nucleotides: TGTGCCAGCAGCTTGCCTGGCGAAAAACTGTTTTTT. Residues: CASSLPGEKLFF.

V is TRBV7-9 and J is TRBJ2-7, with 9 bases fitting TRBD2. CDR3 length equals 16 residues. V dropped 2 bases and J dropped 0; count of bases not matched to a gene: 5. From germline, CDR1 is SEHNR and CDR2 FQNEAQ (reference sequence). The CDR3 sequence: CASSLSLAGTSYEQYF. The CDR3 DNA is TGTGCCAGCAGCTTATCGCTAGCGGGAACCTCCTACGAGCAGTACTTC.

The V gene is TRBV5-1, the J gene TRBJ2-7; weak D call: TRBD1 (7 bases). This CDR3 is 15 amino acids long. CDR1 is SGHRS, CDR2 YFSETQ, per germline. V lost 0 bases and J 3 bases, leaving 13 bases between the germline ends. DNA for the CDR3: TGCGCCAGCAGCTTGGTTGGAGGGGGCAGCTACGAGCAGTACTTC. It codes for CASSLVGGGSYEQYF.

V gene TRBV18 combines with J gene TRBJ2-5; 12 bases agree with TRBD2. The CDR3 consists of 16 residues. Germline CDR1 reads KGHSH; CDR2 reads LQKENI. The ends lost 3 bases at V and 1 base at J; junction bases unmatched: 3. DNA for the CDR3: TGTGCCAGCTCACCTTCGACTAGCGGGGGCCAAGAGACCCAGTACTTC. Amino acid sequence: CASSPSTSGGQETQYF.

The V gene is TRBV29-1, the J gene TRBJ2-2, with unresolved D. The germline gives CDR1 SQVTM, CDR2 ANQGSEA. This CDR3 comprises 14 residues. Trimming left V 4 bases short and J 1 base short, with 10 bases between. CDR3 nucleotide sequence: TGCAGCGTTGGAGTGACTGAGAACACCGGGGAGCTGTTTTTT. This codes for CSVGVTENTGELFF.

The chain joins TRBV2 to TRBJ1-2; 7 nucleotides align to TRBD1. V trimming: 3 bases; J trimming: 8 bases; junction bases outside the gene matches: 9. Germline CDR1 SNHLY, CDR2 FYNNEI. The CDR3 is 14 residues long. The CDR3 coding sequence is TGTGCCAGCAGTGAGGGGCAGGGGGTATTCGGCTACACCTTC. Translating gives CASSEGQGVFGYTF.

The chain couples TRBV27 to TRBJ2-7; 11 nucleotides agree with TRBD2. CDR1 and CDR2 from the germline V gene are MNHEY and SMNVEV (reference sequence). The CDR3 consists of 15 residues. With 4 bases clipped from V and 0 bases from J, the junction kept 2 bases outside the gene matches. CDR3 in DNA: TGTGCCAGCAGTTCTCTAGCGGGGGGCTCCTACGAGCAGTACTTC. Its translation is CASSSLAGGSYEQYF.

The chain joins TRBV5-1 to TRBJ2-7; 9 nucleotides line up with TRBD1. Per germline, CDR1 SGHRS and CDR2 YFSETQ. The trim removed 8 bases at V and 2 bases at J, leaving 11 bases unmatched. The CDR3 is 15 amino acids. CDR3 bases: TGCGCCAGTTCCCTTGGGACAGGGCGGACCTACGAGCAGTACTTC. Residues: CASSLGTGRTYEQYF.

The chain recombines TRBV6-5 with TRBJ1-1; TRBD1 is a possible D gene (5 bases). Germline V gene sequence: CDR1 MNHEY, CDR2 SVGAGI. Between the trimmed V and J ends, which lost 6 bases and 1 base, there was a span of 12 bases. This CDR3 is built from 14 residues. DNA of the CDR3: TGTGCCAGCAGCACGGGGGAGAAGAACACTGAAGCTTTCTTT. The encoded protein is CASSTGEKNTEAFF.

The chain employs TRBV4-2 and TRBJ1-4; 7 bases line up with TRBD1. Trimming at V came to 0 bases and at J to 6 bases, leaving 4 bases not matched to a gene. Germline CDR1 reads LGHNA; CDR2 reads YNFKEQ. CDR3 length: 15 residues. The CDR3: CASSQEGGQYEKLFF. The DNA of the CDR3 is TGTGCCAGCAGCCAAGAAGGGGGACAGTATGAAAAACTGTTTTTT.

The chain has TRBV6-1 and TRBJ1-5, with 8 positions matching TRBD1. In germline, CDR1 is MNHNS, CDR2 SASEGT. The CDR3 contains 15 residues. V shed 7 bases, J shed 4 bases, and the junction held 9 bases outside the gene matches. The CDR3 DNA reads TGTGCCAGCACGACAGGGGCAGGGGCGAATCAGCCCCAGCATTTT. Residues: CASTTGAGANQPQHF.